These T cell receptor beta chains were read from a single sample in a study of CD8+ T cells in alopecia areata. Libraries were prepared by immunoSEQ multiplex PCR; TCRdb keeps only in-frame clonotypes and omits some of them. The sample records approximately 4,300 clones, roughly three quarters being singletons. The source material was skin, sampled at week 24, from a patient treated with tofacitinib. The receptors shown here come from a human donor with alopecia areata. Both conserved end residues are part of each CDR3. The D gene is left open where the match is weak. Some rows mark clone size as missing; the rest say once, few, many or name a class of expanded clone.

V,size,J,D,CDR3,DNA
TRBV27,-,TRBJ2-3,TRBD2,CASRRTGGLHTQYF,TGTGCCAGCAGGAGGACGGGAGGGCTACATACGCAGTATTTT
TRBV6-4,-,TRBJ2-3,-,CASSDSASGPGTDTQYF,TGTGCCAGCAGTGACTCGGCCTCCGGGCCTGGCACAGATACGCAGTATTTT
TRBV14,-,TRBJ1-3,TRBD1,CASSHRTGITGNTIYF,TGTGCCAGCAGCCATAGGACAGGGATCACTGGAAACACCATATATTTT
TRBV29-1,-,TRBJ2-2,-,CSVEREEGADGTGELFF,TGCAGCGTTGAAAGAGAGGAAGGGGCTGACGGCACCGGGGAGCTGTTTTTT
TRBV29-1,once,TRBJ2-3,-,CSVDGTGHHPDTQYF,TGCAGCGTTGATGGAACAGGGCATCATCCAGATACGCAGTATTTT
TRBV18,few,TRBJ2-7,-,CASSPTDSSYEQYF,TGTGCCAGCTCACCGACGGACTCCTCCTACGAGCAGTACTTC
TRBV5-4,-,TRBJ2-1,-,CASSQGREQFF,TGTGCCAGCAGCCAAGGGAGGGAGCAGTTCTTC
TRBV7-2,-,TRBJ2-4,TRBD2,CASSLAGAAKNIQYF,TGTGCCAGCAGCTTGGCGGGAGCAGCCAAAAACATTCAGTACTTC
TRBV18,-,TRBJ1-1,-,CASSQNTEAFF,TGTGCCAGCTCACAGAACACTGAAGCTTTCTTT
TRBV10-3,-,TRBJ2-3,-,CAISDAGDTQYF,TGTGCCATCAGTGATGCTGGAGATACGCAGTATTTT
TRBV5-5,few,TRBJ2-1,TRBD2,CASSLGLAGLTYNEQFF,TGTGCCAGCAGCTTGGGACTAGCGGGGCTTACCTACAATGAGCAGTTCTTC
TRBV2,-,TRBJ1-1,TRBD1,CASSLGGNTEAFF,TGTGCCAGCAGTTTAGGGGGCAACACTGAAGCTTTCTTT
TRBV29-1,once,TRBJ2-2,-,CSVGFRTTGELFF,TGCAGCGTTGGTTTTAGAACCACCGGGGAGCTGTTTTTT
TRBV2,large,TRBJ2-7,-,CASSEGSAYEQYF,TGTGCCAGCAGTGAGGGAAGCGCCTACGAGCAGTACTTC
TRBV4-3,few,TRBJ2-7,-,CASSQDPHRAYYEQYF,TGCGCCAGCAGCCAAGATCCTCACAGGGCGTACTACGAGCAGTACTTC
TRBV5-4,-,TRBJ2-3,TRBD2,CASSLGPGGDTQYF,TGTGCCAGCAGCTTGGGGCCGGGAGGAGATACGCAGTATTTT
TRBV5-6,-,TRBJ2-5,-,CASSLERAQETQYF,TGTGCCAGCAGCTTGGAAAGGGCTCAAGAGACCCAGTACTTC
TRBV4-3,-,TRBJ2-1,TRBD2,CASSQDWASGGWEQFF,TGCGCCAGCAGCCAAGATTGGGCTAGCGGGGGGTGGGAGCAGTTCTTC
TRBV28,-,TRBJ2-7,TRBD2,CASSLAYSGPLRGSYEQYF,TGTGCCAGCAGTTTGGCGTACTCGGGCCCTCTGCGCGGGAGCTACGAGCAGTACTTC
TRBV18,few,TRBJ2-7,-,CASSPTDSSYEQYF,TGTGCCAGCTCACCGACGGACTCCTCCTACGAGCAGTACTTC
TRBV5-4,-,TRBJ2-1,TRBD2,CASSLGPDYPRAGGYNEQFF,TGTGCCAGCAGCTTGGGGCCTGATTACCCACGGGCGGGGGGCTACAATGAGCAGTTCTTC
TRBV7-2,-,TRBJ2-2,TRBD1,CASSLRAGGGDTGELFF,TGTGCCAGCAGCTTGAGGGCAGGGGGCGGGGACACCGGGGAGCTGTTTTTT
TRBV2,-,TRBJ1-5,TRBD1,CASSVDRGLGQPQHF,TGTGCCAGCAGCGTTGACAGGGGGCTTGGTCAGCCCCAGCATTTT
TRBV6-6,few,TRBJ1-5,-,CASNPYGDQPQHF,TGTGCCAGCAATCCATACGGAGATCAGCCCCAGCATTTT
TRBV5-6,-,TRBJ1-2,-,CASSSIYGYTF,TGTGCCAGCAGCTCGATCTATGGCTACACCTTC
TRBV7-8,-,TRBJ1-1,TRBD1,CASSTRQGTAEAFF,TGTGCCAGCAGCACGCGACAGGGGACGGCTGAAGCTTTCTTT
TRBV5-4,once,TRBJ2-5,-,CASSLAPPETQYF,TGTGCCAGCAGCTTGGCACCTCCCGAGACCCAGTACTTC
TRBV2,-,TRBJ1-2,TRBD1,CASSFHTGTGSINYGYTF,TGTGCCAGCAGCTTCCATACCGGGACAGGGAGCATTAACTATGGCTACACCTTC
TRBV7-3,-,TRBJ2-1,TRBD2,CASAQSGGASREQFF,TGTGCCAGCGCTCAGAGCGGGGGGGCTTCTCGGGAGCAGTTCTTC
TRBV27,-,TRBJ2-3,TRBD2,CASSLAGGVTDTQYF,TGTGCCAGCAGCCTAGCGGGGGGGGTCACAGATACGCAGTATTTT
TRBV9,once,TRBJ2-1,TRBD2,CASSVFAGARNEQFF,TGTGCCAGCAGCGTCTTCGCGGGAGCAAGGAATGAGCAGTTCTTC
TRBV28,large,TRBJ2-3,-,CASSPMGNTDTQYF,TGTGCCAGCAGTCCGATGGGCAACACAGATACGCAGTATTTT
TRBV7-9,-,TRBJ2-3,TRBD2,CASSLEAGVAATQYF,TGTGCCAGCAGCTTGGAAGCGGGAGTGGCAGCCACGCAGTATTTT
TRBV10-3,-,TRBJ2-3,-,CAIRTSGGADTQYF,TGTGCCATAAGAACCAGCGGAGGGGCAGATACGCAGTATTTT
TRBV6-5,-,TRBJ2-5,-,CASSSLTGRRGTQYF,TGTGCCAGCAGTTCTCTCACGGGCCGGCGGGGGACCCAGTACTTC
TRBV5-4,-,TRBJ1-6,TRBD1,CASSQNEGTENSPLHF,TGTGCCAGCAGCCAAAACGAAGGGACAGAAAATTCACCCCTCCACTTT
TRBV5-8,once,TRBJ1-6,TRBD1,CASQGENSPLHF,TGTGCCAGCCAGGGGGAAAATTCACCCCTCCACTTT
TRBV6-6,-,TRBJ2-7,-,CATRPWQGAYEQYF,TGTGCCACCCGACCTTGGCAGGGAGCCTACGAGCAGTACTTC
TRBV27,-,TRBJ1-3,-,CASSSQGGNTIYF,TGTGCCAGCAGTTCACAGGGAGGAAACACCATATATTTT
TRBV7-9,-,TRBJ1-2,TRBD1,CASTLTAGQDNYGYTF,TGTGCCAGCACCTTGACGGCGGGACAGGACAACTATGGCTACACCTTC
TRBV7-2,-,TRBJ2-3,TRBD2,CASSLKLAGGPGRADTQYF,TGTGCCAGCAGCTTAAAACTAGCGGGAGGGCCGGGGCGGGCAGATACGCAGTATTTT
TRBV2,-,TRBJ2-1,-,CASSEVGGASSYNEQFF,TGTGCCAGCAGTGAAGTTGGTGGCGCCAGCTCCTACAATGAGCAGTTCTTC
TRBV9,-,TRBJ2-1,-,CASSPGTTYNEQFF,TGTGCCAGCAGCCCAGGGACAACGTACAATGAGCAGTTCTTC
TRBV7-2,-,TRBJ2-3,TRBD2,CASRPTSGGYTDTQYF,TGTGCCAGCAGGCCAACTAGCGGGGGGTACACAGATACGCAGTATTTT
TRBV7-2,-,TRBJ2-3,-,CASSPGLEADTQYF,TGTGCCAGCAGCCCAGGGCTAGAGGCAGATACGCAGTATTTT
TRBV4-2,few,TRBJ1-1,-,CASSPYATVNTEAFF,TGTGCCAGCAGCCCTTACGCGACGGTGAACACTGAAGCTTTCTTT
TRBV2,-,TRBJ1-5,-,CASNRDHQPQHF,TGTGCCAGCAACAGGGACCATCAGCCCCAGCATTTT
TRBV7-2,-,TRBJ2-7,TRBD2,CASSLEGTSGSYEQYF,TGTGCCAGCAGCTTAGAGGGGACTAGCGGAAGCTACGAGCAGTACTTC
TRBV5-6,once,TRBJ1-2,-,CASSLINVDYGYTF,TGTGCCAGCAGCTTGATCAATGTAGACTATGGCTACACCTTC